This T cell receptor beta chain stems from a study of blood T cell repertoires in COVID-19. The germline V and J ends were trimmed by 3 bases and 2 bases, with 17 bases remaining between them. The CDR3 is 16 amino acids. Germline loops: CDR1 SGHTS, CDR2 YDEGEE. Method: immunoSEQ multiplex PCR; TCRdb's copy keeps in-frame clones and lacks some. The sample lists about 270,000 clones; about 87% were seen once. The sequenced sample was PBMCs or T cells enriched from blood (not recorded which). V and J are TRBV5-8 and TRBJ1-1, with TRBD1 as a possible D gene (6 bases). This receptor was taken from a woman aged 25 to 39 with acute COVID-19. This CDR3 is CASSWDKLEGNTEAFF. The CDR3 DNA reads TGTGCCAGCAGCTGGGACAAGCTAGAGGGAAACACTGAAGCTTTCTTT.